The 9 T cell receptor beta chains below were found in one sample sequenced in a study of T-cell reconstitution after alpha-beta-depleted transplantation in children (dated by TCRdb to the mid-2010s). According to the study, the label for this sample's treatment or condition signals: allogeneic hematopoietic cell transplantation with graft depleted of TCRalphabeta T cells and CD19 B cells. The method was PCR. Instrument on record: Illumina HiSeq 2500. TCR libraries were prepared with molecular barcoding, using unique molecular identifiers to normalize TCRbeta repertoire quantification. TCRdb took the public reads, trimmed them with fastp at Q25, ran MiXCR for clone calling and kept in-frame beta chains. Identical CDR3 proteins give one entry, which carries the most common genes and DNA. A total of around 100,000 distinct CDR3 sequences appear in this sample, approximately 10% of them only once. The top ten constitute about 34% of the sample.

The material was PBMCs, obtained before TCRalphabeta/CD19-depleted stem cell transplant. All receptors come from a boy between 2 and 10 years old with acute lymphoblastic leukemia, due to receive a stem cell transplant.

This chain links TRBV27 with TRBJ1-6; TRBD1 might be the D (6 bases). Germline lookup yields CDR1 MNHEY and CDR2 SMNVEV (reference sequence). The V and J ends lost 11 bases and 5 bases respectively, with 16 bases between them. The CDR3 consists of 14 residues. As DNA, the CDR3 is TGTGCCGCCAAGGGGGGGACACATAATTCACCCCTCCACTTT. Its protein product is CAAKGGTHNSPLHF.

The chain couples TRBV25-1 to TRBJ2-2; D possibly corresponds to TRBD2 (5 bases). Germline assignment: CDR1 MGHDK and CDR2 SYGVNS. This CDR3 spans 16 amino acids. V gave up 2 bases and J gave up 5 bases, with 15 bases separating them. The CDR3 reads CASSETRERATGELFF. CDR3 in DNA: TGTGCCAGCAGTGAAACAAGGGAGAGGGCGACCGGGGAGCTGTTTTTT.

This clonotype was counted many times. The chain recombines TRBV20-1 with TRBJ1-1; tentative D call: TRBD1 (5 bases). Germline V gene data show CDR1 as DFQATT and CDR2 as SNEGSKA (reference sequence). Trimming cost V 6 bases and J 4 bases, with 18 bases left between them. This CDR3 region has 14 residues. Written as DNA, the CDR3 is TGCAGTGCCCCCAGTAATCGGGGGAGCACTGAAGCTTTCTTT. It translates to CSAPSNRGSTEAFF.

The V and J genes are TRBV11-2 and TRBJ2-5; weak D call: TRBD2 (6 bases). This CDR3 is 12 amino acids long. The germline V gene has CDR1 SGHAT and CDR2 FQNNGV. Trimming left V 4 bases short and J 9 bases short, with 12 bases between. The DNA for the CDR3 is TGTGCCAGCAGCTCGACTAGGGGTTCCCAGTACTTC. This sequence encodes CASSSTRGSQYF.

This clonotype was seen repeatedly, ten times or more. The CDR3 spells CASSLAGTFSGANVLTF. In nucleotides, the CDR3 is TGCGCCAGCAGCTTGGCGGGTACCTTCTCTGGGGCCAACGTCCTGACTTTC. This chain links TRBV5-1 with TRBJ2-6; no clear D. Trimming pared 0 bases from V and 0 bases from J, leaving 10 bases between. The CDR3 is 17 amino acids. The germline V gene has CDR1 SGHRS and CDR2 YFSETQ. Full variable domain (missing parts from reference TRBV5-1 and TRBJ2-6): KAGVTQTPRYLIKTRGQQVTLSCSPISGHRSVSWYQQTPGQGLQFLFEYFSETQRNKGNFPGRFSGRQFSNSRSEMNVSTLELGDSALYLCASSLAGTFSGANVLTFGAGSRLTVL.

The chain joins TRBV5-1 to TRBJ2-3; no clear D gene. Deletions cut 7 bases from V and 2 bases from J, with 14 bases between. The CDR3 totals 14 residues. Per the germline V gene, CDR1 is SGHRS and CDR2 is YFSETQ. The CDR3 loop is CASRYGPSTDTQYF. The DNA for the CDR3 is TGCGCCAGCCGATACGGGCCTTCCACAGATACGCAGTATTTT.

As for this clonotype: A much larger clone lies one base from this, so it may be a read error. The chain links TRBV5-6 to TRBJ2-1; D not resolved. CDR3 length: 14 residues. Germline CDR1 SGHDT, CDR2 YYEEEE. In nucleotides, the CDR3 is TGTGCCAGCAGCATGGCCCTTTCCTACAATGAGGAGTTCTTC. Residues: CASSMALSYNEEFF.

Only a few counts were recorded for this clonotype. V is TRBV6-5 and J is TRBJ1-4; 7 nucleotides line up with TRBD1. The V gene's germline CDR1 is MNHEY and CDR2 SVGAGI. The V and J ends lost 2 bases and 8 bases, in that order; junction bases with no gene match: 8. The CDR3 contains 15 residues. The CDR3 is CASSYGNRGKEKLFF. The CDR3 coding sequence is TGTGCCAGCAGTTACGGTAACAGGGGAAAGGAAAAACTGTTTTTT.

This clonotype was recorded a few times. V usage is TRBV5-1 and J usage is TRBJ1-1, with D tentatively TRBD1 (5 bases). Trimming cost V 4 bases and J 1 base, with 14 bases left between them. Germline loops: CDR1 SGHRS, CDR2 YFSETQ. The CDR3 runs 15 residues. The CDR3 here is CASSGYEGPNTEAFF. DNA for the CDR3: TGCGCCAGCAGCGGGTACGAGGGACCGAACACTGAAGCTTTCTTT.